A single sample is the source of the 14 T cell receptor beta chains below, sequenced in a study of vaccination effects on CD4 cells after COVID-19. Antigens for these TCRs are unknown. Clones were read by immunoSEQ multiplex PCR, and TCRdb kept only the in-frame ones, dropping some. The sample carries about 20,000 clones, roughly 72% recorded once. Ahead of sequencing, the ViraFEST assay grew antigen-specific CD4+ T cells using viral peptide pools. Upon completion of about eleven days in culture, CD4+ T cells were isolated. Nucleocapsid antibodies were negative in the vaccine recipients, who had never had SARS-CoV-2 infection. Source: CD4+ T cells from PBMCs cultured with HCoV-NL63 spike peptides, taken before COVID-19 vaccination. The receptors derive from a human donor who received a COVID-19 vaccine.

The chain joins TRBV11-2 to TRBJ2-7; 7 bases are shared with TRBD2. CDR3 length equals 16 residues. The trim removed 6 bases at V and 0 bases at J, leaving 11 bases unmatched. The germline CDR1 and CDR2 sequences are SGHAT and FQNNGV. CDR3 coding DNA: TGTGCCAGCAGGGGGTCTAGCGGTCCCAGCTCCTACGAGCAGTACTTC. Its translation is CASRGSSGPSSYEQYF.

This chain connects TRBV12-5 to TRBJ2-5; D remains ambiguous. Deletions cut 0 bases from V and 6 bases from J, with 5 bases between. The length of the CDR3 is 12 residues. Germline assignment: CDR1 LGHNT and CDR2 FRNRAP. The CDR3 is CASGLVFQTQYF. CDR3 nucleotide sequence: TGTGCTAGTGGTTTGGTATTTCAGACCCAGTACTTC.

The CDR3 bases are TGCGCCAGCAGTGGAGAATTGGGGTCCCCGAACACCGGGGAGCTGTTTTTT. Protein product: CASSGELGSPNTGELFF. The gene calls are TRBV10-1 and TRBJ2-2; no reliable D call. CDR3 length: 17 residues. The germline gives CDR1 WNHNN, CDR2 SYGVQD (reference sequence). Trimming took off 4 bases at V and 0 bases at J, with 15 bases between the two ends.

The chain recombines TRBV27 with TRBJ1-4; TRBD1 matches at 8 bases. CDR3 length: 16 amino acids. Trimming cost V 6 bases and J 8 bases; bases outside gene matches: 14. The germline gives CDR1 MNHEY, CDR2 SMNVEV (reference sequence). The DNA of the CDR3 is TGTGCCAGCAGCTCCTTCTCTCCCTACAGGGGGGAAAAACTGTTTTTT. Its protein product is CASSSFSPYRGEKLFF.

The J gene is TRBJ1-2, the V gene TRBV19, with D possibly being TRBD1 (6 bases). CDR1 is LNHDA, CDR2 SQIVND, per germline (reference sequence). Deletions cut 4 bases from V and 7 bases from J, with 19 bases between. This CDR3 has 15 amino acids. CDR3 region: CASSSGLRQGLGYTF. DNA of the CDR3: TGTGCCAGTAGTAGCGGGTTGAGGCAGGGGCTTGGCTACACCTTC.

This clone was seen a handful of times. The chain employs TRBV7-7 and TRBJ2-1, with TRBD2 as a possible D gene (6 bases). CDR3 length: 15 residues. The V gene lost 1 base and the J gene lost 0 bases, with 7 bases spanning the gap. CDR1 is SSHAT and CDR2 is FNYEAQ in the germline V gene (reference sequence). CDR3: CASSLDGSSYNEQFF. CDR3 coding DNA: TGTGCCAGCAGCTTAGACGGGAGCTCCTACAATGAGCAGTTCTTC.

This clone was recorded a few times. In DNA, the CDR3 is TGTGCCAGCAGTTACCTTAGGACCCGAACCGACTACACCTTC. Protein: CASSYLRTRTDYTF. This rearrangement joins TRBV6-2 or TRBV6-3 to TRBJ1-2, with D hard to call. The germline CDR1 and CDR2 sequences are MNHEY and SVGEGT. Trimming shortened V by 2 bases and J by 10 bases, and 17 bases separated the two germline ends. CDR3 size: 14 residues.

This clone is categorized as large. This chain joins TRBV27 and TRBJ1-2; TRBD1 matches at 8 bases. In germline, CDR1 is MNHEY, CDR2 SMNVEV (reference sequence). V lost 6 bases and J lost 6; bases outside the gene matches: 6. This CDR3 is 13 amino acids long. The CDR3 region is CASSLRGQDGYTF. CDR3 sequence (DNA): TGTGCCAGCAGCCTCAGGGGGCAGGATGGCTACACCTTC.

The chain combines TRBV5-4 with TRBJ2-3; D may be TRBD1 or TRBD2 (5 bases each). The germline V and J ends were trimmed by 4 bases and 2 bases, with 20 bases remaining between them. Germline V gene lookup returns CDR1 SGHNT and CDR2 YYREEE (reference sequence). The CDR3 sequence is 17 residues long. The CDR3, as DNA: TGTGCCAGCAGCCTTTTTAGAGGGGCCCCAAACACAGATACGCAGTATTTT. Its protein product is CASSLFRGAPNTDTQYF.

This clone was seen a handful of times. V usage is TRBV18 and J usage is TRBJ1-2; 8 bases are a match to TRBD1. Germline trimming cut 2 bases from V and 2 bases from J; bases unmatched to any gene: 4. The CDR3 spans 15 residues. In germline, CDR1 is KGHSH, CDR2 LQKENI. The chain's CDR3 is CASSPGQGANYGYTF. The DNA of the CDR3 is TGTGCCAGCTCACCAGGTCAGGGGGCGAACTATGGCTACACCTTC.

The chain employs TRBV2 and TRBJ2-2; unclear D gene. With 2 bases removed from V and 0 bases from J, the gap between germline ends came to 10 bases. The CDR3 consists of 16 residues. Germline V lookup: CDR1 SNHLY, CDR2 FYNNEI. The CDR3 DNA is TGTGCCAGCAGTGAAATTGAGGTGGCGAACACCGGGGAGCTGTTTTTT. As protein: CASSEIEVANTGELFF. The full variable domain, its missing parts supplied by reference TRBV2 and TRBJ2-2, is EPEVTQTPSHQVTQMGQEVILRCVPISNHLYFYWYRQILGQKVEFLVSFYNNEISEKSEIFDDQFSVERPDGSNFTLKIRSTKLEDSAMYFCASSEIEVANTGELFFGEGSRLTVL.

The gene calls are TRBV6-6 and TRBJ1-3; D possibly corresponds to TRBD1 (6 bases). The CDR3 length is 15 residues. With 2 bases removed from V and 5 bases from J, the gap between germline ends came to 13 bases. Germline loops: CDR1 MNHNY, CDR2 SVGAGI (reference sequence). The CDR3 sequence is CASSYGDMDRNTIYF. The CDR3 bases are TGTGCCAGCAGTTACGGGGACATGGACCGAAACACCATATATTTT.

The chain has TRBV13 and TRBJ2-3; perhaps TRBD2 as D (5 bases). The CDR3 runs to 17 residues. Trimming left V 4 bases short and J 5 bases short, with 22 bases between. Looked up from germline, CDR1 is PRHDT and CDR2 is FYEKMQ (reference sequence). CDR3 region: CASSSEFGVQRVDTQYF. The CDR3 DNA is TGTGCCAGCAGCTCTGAATTCGGGGTCCAGCGAGTAGATACGCAGTATTTT. The full variable domain, its missing parts supplied by reference TRBV13 and TRBJ2-3, is AAGVIQSPRHLIKEKRETATLKCYPIPRHDTVYWYQQGPGQDPQFLISFYEKMQSDKGSIPDRFSAQQFSDYHSELNMSSLELGDSALYFCASSSEFGVQRVDTQYFGPGTRLTVL.

The rearrangement links TRBV6-5 to TRBJ2-5; D ambiguous. V gave up 6 bases and J gave up 3 bases, with 2 bases separating them. The CDR3 consists of 10 residues. The germline V gene encodes CDR1 MNHEY and CDR2 SVGAGI. The CDR3 sequence is CASREETQYF. In DNA, the CDR3 is TGTGCCAGCAGGGAAGAGACCCAGTACTTC.